This T cell receptor beta chain was recorded in a study of cytomegalovirus exposure and HLA in healthy donors. The study, taken as a whole, reports: A link between a missense DCLRE1C variant and TCR beta V- and J-gene trimming emerged from a later analysis.

Amplification used 60 Vbeta primers and 13 Jbeta primers. Only in-frame clones appear in the TCRdb table, and some are missing; sequencing was by immunoSEQ multiplex PCR. The sample records more than 95,000 clones, approximately 74% being singletons. In the case of this clone: Its target is unknown.

From germline, CDR1 is SGHTA and CDR2 FQGNSA. The CDR3 is made up of 16 amino acids. The junction had 7 bases not matched to a gene; V was cut back by 7 bases and J by 2 bases. The study sampled nominally healthy donors, though unrecorded immune exposures were likely. The source of this sequence is a female donor in good health and CMV-seropositive. The chain recombines TRBV7-2 with TRBJ2-2; the match to TRBD1 covers 10 bases. Material for sequencing was PBMCs. CDR3 nucleotide sequence: TGTGCCAGCACCGACCGGGACAGGGGTAACACCGGGGAGCTGTTTTTT. This translates into CASTDRDRGNTGELFF.